This T cell receptor beta chain was captured by sequencing in a study of cytomegalovirus exposure and HLA in healthy donors. It was with 60 Vbeta and 13 Jbeta primers that the PCR ran. TCRdb's table, derived via immunoSEQ multiplex PCR, lists solely in-frame clones and lacks some. The data show 100,000 to 150,000 clones, with around 70% seen just once and 4% held by the top ten. Germline assignment: CDR1 SEHNR and CDR2 FQNEAQ (reference sequence). The CDR3 extends over 16 amino acids. Trimming removed 5 bases from V and 0 bases from J, with 14 bases in between. The clonotype was recovered from a man in his forties in good health and CMV-seropositive. The sequenced material came from PBMCs. J is TRBJ2-4 and V is TRBV7-9, with a tentative D call TRBD1 (5 bases). CDR3 sequence reads: CASSTTGTLAKNIQYF. CDR3 bases: TGTGCCAGCAGCACAACAGGAACCTTAGCCAAAAACATTCAGTACTTC.